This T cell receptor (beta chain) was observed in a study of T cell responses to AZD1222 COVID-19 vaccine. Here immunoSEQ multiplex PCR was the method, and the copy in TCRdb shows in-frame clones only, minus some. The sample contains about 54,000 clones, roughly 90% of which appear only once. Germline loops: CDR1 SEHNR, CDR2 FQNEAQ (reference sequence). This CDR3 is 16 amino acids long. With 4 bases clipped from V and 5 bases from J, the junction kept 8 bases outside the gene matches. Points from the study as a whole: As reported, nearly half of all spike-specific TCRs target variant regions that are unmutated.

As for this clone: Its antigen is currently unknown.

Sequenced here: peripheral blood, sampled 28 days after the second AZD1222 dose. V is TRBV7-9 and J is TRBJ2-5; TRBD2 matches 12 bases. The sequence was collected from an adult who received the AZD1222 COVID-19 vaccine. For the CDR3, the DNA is TGTGCCAGCAGCTCCGGGACTAGCGGGTCGGAGGAGACCCAGTACTTC. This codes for CASSSGTSGSEETQYF.